A single TCR beta chain is shown here with its context. Its antigen remains undetermined. There are no base qualities to consult, and no much larger clone falls within one base. The CDR3 runs 15 residues from the cysteine to the phenylalanine. CDR3 DNA only is kept here, 45 bases in frame from base 1. The junction shows trimming of 4 bases on V and 2 bases on J, plus 14 bases between the germline ends. CDR1 MNHEY and CDR2 SVGAGI are derived from the germline V gene. This specimen comes from a study of OX40 agonist ivuxolimab in advanced cancers. Context from the whole study: The costimulatory receptor OX40 (CD134) was targeted by ivuxolimab, a fully human IgG2 agonistic monoclonal antibody. Intravenous ivuxolimab was administered to patients every 2 weeks at six dose levels: 0.01, 0.1, 0.3, 1.5, 3 and 10 mg/kg. Of the roughly 53 patients in dose escalation, 19 had hepatocellular carcinoma, around 15 had melanoma, 9 had renal cell carcinoma and 9 had head and neck cancer. In the dose-escalation cohort, roughly 80% of patients were male, and the mean age was around 60 years, with a range of roughly 23 to 85. Prior anti-PD-1, anti-PD-L1 or anti-CTLA-4 therapy was permitted, and checkpoint inhibitors had been received by less than 45% of dose-escalation patients. Partial responses were achieved by three dose-escalation patients, of whom one had hepatocellular carcinoma and two had cutaneous melanoma. The point of sequencing TCRbeta in the periphery was to test whether ivuxolimab changed TCR sequence diversity and drove clonal T-cell expansion. The paper covers the monotherapy dose-escalation part of the phase I ivuxolimab trial, which included N ≈ 54 patients.

Patients with a history of autoimmune disease or receiving systemic immunosuppression were excluded from the trial. Peripheral blood for TCR sequencing was drawn from every dose cohort at baseline, at cycle 4 day 1 and at cycle 7 day 1. Samples were obtained from an open-label, multicenter, first-in-human phase I dose-escalation trial of ivuxolimab. Adults with locally advanced or metastatic melanoma, renal cell carcinoma, hepatocellular carcinoma or head and neck squamous cell carcinoma were enrolled in the trial. Before TCR sequencing, CD4+ T cells and CD8+ T cells were sorted from peripheral blood as separate populations. Genomic DNA was extracted from sorted cells for sequencing of the TCRbeta CDR3 region. The immunoSEQ Assay was used to sequence the TCRbeta CDR3 regions. TCRdb mirrors the immuneACCESS table, restricted to in-frame sequences. Some clones are absent from its copies; in checked studies, under half trace to an unresolved V gene, and the reason for the others is unknown. The table for this sample lists fewer than 100,000 clones; around 86% of them were counted only once. The ten largest clones take up around 6.5% of the sample.

The paper's findings and limits, for the study overall: On average, CD8+ T cells showed more expanded clones than CD4+ T cells after ivuxolimab. In the 0.1-3.0 mg/kg groups, partial responders were among the patients with the lowest normalized peripheral clonal expansion, particularly in CD8+ T cells. Which antigens the clonally expanded peripheral T cells were specific for was not determined. At doses from 0.1 to 3.0 mg/kg, clonal expansion was seen in both CD4+ and CD8+ blood T cells between baseline and week 6. Low levels of normalized T-cell clonal expansion were also seen in some nonresponding patients.

This material consisted of CD4+ or CD8+ T cells sorted from blood, taken in a trial of the OX40 agonist ivuxolimab. The receptor's source is an adult with an advanced solid tumor such as melanoma, head and neck, liver or kidney cancer. Recombination connected TRBV6-5 to TRBJ1-2; the D segment cannot be called with confidence. The CDR3 amino acid sequence is: CASSSFTRTNYGYTF. The sequenced DNA: TGTGCCAGCAGTTCATTTACACGGACCAACTATGGCTACACCTTC.